This is a list of T cell receptor beta chains from one sample in a study of blood T cell repertoires in COVID-19. The method was immunoSEQ multiplex PCR; TCRdb's version includes in-frame clones alone and lacks a portion of them. The sample shows 60,000 to 80,000 clones, 88% of them seen only once. The material sequenced was peripheral blood. Every receptor here comes from a human donor in a cohort sampled during active COVID-19. Both conserved end residues are part of each CDR3. D genes are given only for firm matches. Clone size is shown for a subset of rows, as once, few, many or a class of expanded clone.

clone_size j_call d_call v_call cdr3_nt cdr3_aa
. TRBJ1-1 . TRBV5-6 TGTGCCAGCAGCTTGGCCTGGAGGGGCAGGGTCACTGAAGCTTTCTTT CASSLAWRGRVTEAFF
few TRBJ1-2 . TRBV4-1 TGCGCCAGCAGCCAACAACAGGGATCGGGCTATGGCTACACCTTC CASSQQQGSGYGYTF
. TRBJ2-3 TRBD2 TRBV15 TGTGCCACCAGCAGACTAGCGGGAGGGGATAGGGATACGCAGTATTTT CATSRLAGGDRDTQYF
. TRBJ1-4 TRBD1 TRBV27 TGTGCCAGCAGTTCGGGACAGGGGACAACTAATGAAAAACTGTTTTTT CASSSGQGTTNEKLFF
few TRBJ1-5 . TRBV9 TGTGCCAGCAGCGTAGCGTCACGAGATCAGCCCCAGCATTTT CASSVASRDQPQHF
. TRBJ1-2 . TRBV5-1 TGCGCCAGCAGCCTCCTGGGGGGGAACAACTATGGCTACACCTTC CASSLLGGNNYGYTF
. TRBJ2-4 . TRBV11-1 TGTGCCAGCAGCCCCAATCGGGTGGACATTCAGTACTTC CASSPNRVDIQYF
. TRBJ2-2 . TRBV28 TGTGCCAGCACCACTCACGCGAACACCGGGGAGCTGTTTTTT CASTTHANTGELFF
. TRBJ1-5 TRBD1 TRBV19 TGTGCCAGTAGTACCGGGACAGTTAGCAATCAGCCCCAGCATTTT CASSTGTVSNQPQHF
. TRBJ1-2 . TRBV18 TGTGCCAGCTCACAAGGGGATACCACTGGCTACACCTTC CASSQGDTTGYTF
. TRBJ2-7 TRBD1 TRBV2 TGTGCCAGCAGGGGACAGTTCGCCTACGAGCAGTACTTC CASRGQFAYEQYF
. TRBJ2-5 TRBD2 TRBV5-1 TGCGCCACCGCATCCGGACTAGCGGGAGTTGAGACCCAGTACTTC CATASGLAGVETQYF
. TRBJ2-1 TRBD2 TRBV11-2 TGTGCCAGCAGCCCAAGGGGCGCTAGCGGGAGTAATGAGCAGTTCTTC CASSPRGASGSNEQFF
. TRBJ2-5 . TRBV6-5 TGTGCCAGCAGTTACTCGAACAGGTTGTACCAAGAGACCCAGTACTTC CASSYSNRLYQETQYF
. TRBJ2-2 . TRBV7-8 TGTGCCAGCAGCTTACTTGTGGGAGCGAACACCGGGGAGCTGTTTTTT CASSLLVGANTGELFF
once TRBJ2-1 TRBD2 TRBV4-2 TGTGCCAGCAGCCAAGGACTAGCGGGAGATGAGCAGTTCTTC CASSQGLAGDEQFF
. TRBJ2-7 TRBD1 TRBV4-2 TGTGCCAGCAGCAAAGAGGTGGGACAGAGCTCCTACGAGCAGTACTTC CASSKEVGQSSYEQYF
. TRBJ2-5 . TRBV3-1/TRBV3-2 TGTGCCAGCAGCCGCCCCCCGGGTTGGGGGGAAGAGACCCAGTACTTC CASSRPPGWGEETQYF
. TRBJ2-1 TRBD2 TRBV7-3 TGTGCCAGCAGCAACAACGGACTAGACCCTGTCAATGAGCAGTTCTTC CASSNNGLDPVNEQFF
few TRBJ1-6 . TRBV5-1 TGCGCCAGCAGCTTACAGGGAGATAATTCACCCCTCCACTTT CASSLQGDNSPLHF
. TRBJ2-2 TRBD2 TRBV7-2 TGTGCCAGCAGCCTGCCGGGAGGCACCGGGGAGCTGTTTTTT CASSLPGGTGELFF
once TRBJ1-2 . TRBV5-5 TGTGCCAGCAGCTTAGAAGGGGGTTCTGGCTACACCTTC CASSLEGGSGYTF
. TRBJ2-7 . TRBV4-1 TGCGCCAGCAGCCAAGCCCCAACAGGGTCCTACGAGCAGTACTTC CASSQAPTGSYEQYF
. TRBJ2-7 TRBD2 TRBV7-2 TGTGCCAGCAGCTCCGTAGCGGGGATCGGGGGCGAGCAGTACTTC CASSSVAGIGGEQYF
. TRBJ1-1 TRBD1 TRBV7-2 TGTGCCAGCAGCTTATCCCCTCGACAGGGCACTGAAGCTTTCTTT CASSLSPRQGTEAFF
. TRBJ2-2 . TRBV24-1 TGTGCCACCAGTGACCCTGGGACATTTCCCACCGGGGAGCTGTTTTTT CATSDPGTFPTGELFF
. TRBJ2-1 TRBD1 TRBV30 TGTGCCTGGAGTCGAGGACAGGGGGCTAATGAGCAGTTCTTC CAWSRGQGANEQFF
. TRBJ1-6 . TRBV6-5 TGTGCCAGCAGCGCGGAACAGGTTAATTCACCCCTCCACTTT CASSAEQVNSPLHF
few TRBJ1-1 . TRBV14 TGTGCCAGCAGCTTAACCAGTGAAGCTTTCTTT CASSLTSEAFF
. TRBJ1-4 TRBD1 TRBV5-8 TGTGCCAGCAGCTCGCGACAGGGCGCTAATGAAAAACTGTTTTTT CASSSRQGANEKLFF
. TRBJ2-3 TRBD1 TRBV18 TGTGCCAGCTCCCGACCCTCCGGGACAGTTTCAGATACGCAGTATTTT CASSRPSGTVSDTQYF
. TRBJ1-2 TRBD1 TRBV5-1 TGCGCCAGCAGCTTCGGGACAGGGGGCGACTATGGCTACACCTTC CASSFGTGGDYGYTF
. TRBJ2-5 . TRBV19 TGTGCCAGTAGTAGGGCAGGACAAGAGACCCAGTACTTC CASSRAGQETQYF
. TRBJ1-5 . TRBV2 TGTGCCAGCACAGGTGACTATAGCAATCAGCCCCAGCATTTT CASTGDYSNQPQHF
. TRBJ2-7 . TRBV7-6 TGTGCCAGCAGCAACGGCTACGAGCAGTACTTC CASSNGYEQYF